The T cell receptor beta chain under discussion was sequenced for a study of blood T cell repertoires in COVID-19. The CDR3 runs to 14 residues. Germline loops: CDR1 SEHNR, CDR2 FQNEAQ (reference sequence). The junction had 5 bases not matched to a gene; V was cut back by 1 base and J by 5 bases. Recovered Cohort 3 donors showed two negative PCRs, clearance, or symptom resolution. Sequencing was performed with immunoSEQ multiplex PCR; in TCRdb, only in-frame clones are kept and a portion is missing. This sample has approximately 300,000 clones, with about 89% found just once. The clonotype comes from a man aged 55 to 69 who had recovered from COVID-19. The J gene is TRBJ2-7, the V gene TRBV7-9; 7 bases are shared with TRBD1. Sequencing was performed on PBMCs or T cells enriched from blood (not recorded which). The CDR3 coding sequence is TGTGCCAGCAGCTTAGGTCCAGGGGGAAACGAGCAGTACTTC. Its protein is CASSLGPGGNEQYF.